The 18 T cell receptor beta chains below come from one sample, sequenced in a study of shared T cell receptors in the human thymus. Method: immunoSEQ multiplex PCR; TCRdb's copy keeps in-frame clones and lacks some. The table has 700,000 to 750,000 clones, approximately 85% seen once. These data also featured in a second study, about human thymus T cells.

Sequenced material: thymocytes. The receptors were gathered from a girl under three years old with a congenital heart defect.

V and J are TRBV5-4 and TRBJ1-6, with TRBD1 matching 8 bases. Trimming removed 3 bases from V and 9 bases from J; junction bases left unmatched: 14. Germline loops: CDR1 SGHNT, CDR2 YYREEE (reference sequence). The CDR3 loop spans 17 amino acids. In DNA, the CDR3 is TGTGCCAGCAGCTCAACCTCTATCCAGGGGGCTCCTTCACCCCTCCACTTT. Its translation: CASSSTSIQGAPSPLHF.

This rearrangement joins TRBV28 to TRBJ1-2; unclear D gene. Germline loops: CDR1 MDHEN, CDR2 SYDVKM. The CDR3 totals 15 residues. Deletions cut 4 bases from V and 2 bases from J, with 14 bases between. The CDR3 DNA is TGTGCCAGCAGTTCCCTCCCGTTTGAGAACTATGGCTACACCTTC. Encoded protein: CASSSLPFENYGYTF.

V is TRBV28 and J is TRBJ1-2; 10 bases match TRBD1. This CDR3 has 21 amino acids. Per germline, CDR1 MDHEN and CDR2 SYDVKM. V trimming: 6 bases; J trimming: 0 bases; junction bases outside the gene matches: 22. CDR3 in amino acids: CASSSHRTGGFHFTSNYGYTF. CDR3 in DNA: TGTGCCAGCAGCTCGCACCGGACAGGGGGTTTCCATTTCACGTCTAACTATGGCTACACCTTC.

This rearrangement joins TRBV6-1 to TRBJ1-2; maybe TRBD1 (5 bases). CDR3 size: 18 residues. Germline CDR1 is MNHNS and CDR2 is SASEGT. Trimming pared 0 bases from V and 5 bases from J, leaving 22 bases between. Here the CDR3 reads CASSEAGRGGTDRYGYTF. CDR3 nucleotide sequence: TGTGCCAGCAGTGAAGCAGGTCGGGGGGGGACTGACCGGTATGGCTACACCTTC.

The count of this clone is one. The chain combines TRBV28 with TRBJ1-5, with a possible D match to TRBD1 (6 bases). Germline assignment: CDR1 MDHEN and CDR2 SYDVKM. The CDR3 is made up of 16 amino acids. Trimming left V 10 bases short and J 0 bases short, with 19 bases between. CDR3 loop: CATGDEGHYSNQPQHF. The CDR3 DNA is TGTGCCACTGGAGACGAGGGACACTATAGCAATCAGCCCCAGCATTTT.

The CDR3 nucleotides read TGTGCCAGCAGCCAGAAAGAGGAAACTGAAGCTTTCTTT. Translated, it gives CASSQKEETEAFF. The chain carries TRBV7-3 and TRBJ1-1, with D uncertain. The germline V and J ends were trimmed by 5 bases and 5 bases, with 12 bases remaining between them. The CDR3 sequence is 13 residues long. The germline V gene has CDR1 SGHTA and CDR2 FQGTGA.

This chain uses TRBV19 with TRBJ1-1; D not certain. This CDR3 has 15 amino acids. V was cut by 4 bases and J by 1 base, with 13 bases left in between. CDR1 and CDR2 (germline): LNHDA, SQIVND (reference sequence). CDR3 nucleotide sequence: TGTGCCAGTAGTACACTCGACCGAGGGAACACTGAAGCTTTCTTT. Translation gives CASSTLDRGNTEAFF.

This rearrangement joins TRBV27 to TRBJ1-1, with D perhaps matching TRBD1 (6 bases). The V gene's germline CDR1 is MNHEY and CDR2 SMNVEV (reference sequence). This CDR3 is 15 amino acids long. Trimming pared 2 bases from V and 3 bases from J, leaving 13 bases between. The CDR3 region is CASSLDVRGHTEAFF. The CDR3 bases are TGTGCCAGCAGTTTAGATGTGCGGGGGCACACTGAAGCTTTCTTT.

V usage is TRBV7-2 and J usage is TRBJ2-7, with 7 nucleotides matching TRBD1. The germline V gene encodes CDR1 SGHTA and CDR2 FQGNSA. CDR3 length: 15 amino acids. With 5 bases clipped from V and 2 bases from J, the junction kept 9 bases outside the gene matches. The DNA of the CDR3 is TGTGCCAGCAGCCCTACGACAGGGCCTACCTACGAGCAGTACTTC. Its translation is CASSPTTGPTYEQYF.

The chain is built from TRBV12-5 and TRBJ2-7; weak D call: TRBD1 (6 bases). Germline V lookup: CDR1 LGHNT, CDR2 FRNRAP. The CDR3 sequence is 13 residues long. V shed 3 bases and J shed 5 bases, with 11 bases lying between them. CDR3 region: CASGFHPGDEQYF. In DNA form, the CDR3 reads TGTGCTAGTGGTTTTCATCCAGGGGACGAGCAGTACTTC.

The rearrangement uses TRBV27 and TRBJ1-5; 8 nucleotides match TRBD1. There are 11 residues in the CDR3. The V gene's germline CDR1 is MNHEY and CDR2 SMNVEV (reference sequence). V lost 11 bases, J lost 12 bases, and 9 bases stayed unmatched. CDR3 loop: CAVWDRSGQHF. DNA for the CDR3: TGTGCCGTCTGGGACAGGAGCGGCCAGCATTTT.

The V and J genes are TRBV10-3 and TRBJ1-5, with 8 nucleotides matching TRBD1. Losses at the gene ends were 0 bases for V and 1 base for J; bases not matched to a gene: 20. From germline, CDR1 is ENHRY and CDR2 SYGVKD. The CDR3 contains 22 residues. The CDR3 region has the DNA TGTGCCATCAGTGAGTCGTGGACCCGGGAACAGGGGGTTGGACCGAGCAATCAGCCCCAGCATTTT. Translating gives CAISESWTREQGVGPSNQPQHF.

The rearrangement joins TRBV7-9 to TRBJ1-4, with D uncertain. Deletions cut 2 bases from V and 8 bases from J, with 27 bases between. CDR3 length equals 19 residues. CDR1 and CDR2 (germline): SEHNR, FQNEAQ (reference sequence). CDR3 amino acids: CASSLRGEGRRRRAEKLFF. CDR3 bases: TGTGCCAGCAGCTTACGTGGGGAGGGTAGGAGGCGTCGTGCGGAAAAACTGTTTTTT.

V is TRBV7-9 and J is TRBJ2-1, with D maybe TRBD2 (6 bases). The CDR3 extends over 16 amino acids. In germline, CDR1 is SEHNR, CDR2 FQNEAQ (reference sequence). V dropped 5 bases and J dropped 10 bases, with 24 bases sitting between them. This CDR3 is CASSPSCWGGPSEQFF. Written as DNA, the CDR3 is TGTGCCAGCAGCCCCTCCTGCTGGGGAGGCCCCTCCGAGCAGTTCTTC. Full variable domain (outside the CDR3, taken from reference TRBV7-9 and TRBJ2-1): DTGVSQNPRHKITKRGQNVTFRCDPISEHNRLYWYRQTLGQGPEFLTYFQNEAQLEKSRLLSDRFSAERPKGSFSTLEIQRTEQGDSAMYLCASSPSCWGGPSEQFFGPGTRLTVL.

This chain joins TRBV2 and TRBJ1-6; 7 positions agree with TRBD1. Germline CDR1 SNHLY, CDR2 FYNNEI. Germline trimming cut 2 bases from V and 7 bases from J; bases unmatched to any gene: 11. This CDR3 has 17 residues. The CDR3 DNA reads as TGTGCCAGCAGTGAAATCCGGAGAGACAGGGTAAATTCACCCCTCCACTTT. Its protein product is CASSEIRRDRVNSPLHF.

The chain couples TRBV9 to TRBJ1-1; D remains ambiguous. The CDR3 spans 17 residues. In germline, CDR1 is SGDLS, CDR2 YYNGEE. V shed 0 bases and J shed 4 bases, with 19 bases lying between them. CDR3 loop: CASSVGLEQPPSTEAFF. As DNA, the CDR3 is TGTGCCAGCAGCGTAGGTTTGGAGCAGCCGCCGAGCACTGAAGCTTTCTTT.

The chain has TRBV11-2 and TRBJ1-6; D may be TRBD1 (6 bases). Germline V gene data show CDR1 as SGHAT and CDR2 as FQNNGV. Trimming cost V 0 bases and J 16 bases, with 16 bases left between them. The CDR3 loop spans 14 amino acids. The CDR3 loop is CASSLDRQVDVLHF. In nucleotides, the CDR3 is TGTGCCAGCAGCTTAGATCGACAGGTGGACGTTCTCCACTTT.

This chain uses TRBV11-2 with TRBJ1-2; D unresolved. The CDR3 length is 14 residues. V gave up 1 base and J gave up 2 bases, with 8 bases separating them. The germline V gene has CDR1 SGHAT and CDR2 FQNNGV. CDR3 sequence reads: CASSLAVRNYGYTF. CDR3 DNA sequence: TGTGCCAGCAGCTTAGCAGTCAGGAACTATGGCTACACCTTC. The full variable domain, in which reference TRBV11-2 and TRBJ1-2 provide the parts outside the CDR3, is EAGVAQSPRYKIIEKRQSVAFWCNPISGHATLYWYQQILGQGPKLLIQFQNNGVVDDSQLPKDRFSAERLKGVDSTLKIQPAKLEDSAVYLCASSLAVRNYGYTFGSGTRLTVV.